Listed below are T cell receptor beta chains from one sample, sequenced in a study of shared clonotypes between healthy human individuals. Only in-frame clones appear in the TCRdb table, and some are missing; sequencing was by immunoSEQ multiplex PCR. The data hold millions of clones, with approximately 95% observed a single time. The specimen sequenced was naive CD4+ T cells sorted from blood. The origin of the receptors is a man aged 18 to 29 in good health. Both conserved end residues are part of each CDR3. D genes are given only for firm matches. Some rows have no size entry. The others give once, few or many, or a class for an expanded clone.

clone size,D gene,J gene,V gene,CDR3 protein,CDR3 DNA
-,-,TRBJ1-3,TRBV9,CASSVEPGRNSGNTIYF,TGTGCCAGCAGCGTAGAGCCGGGAAGGAACTCTGGAAACACCATATATTTT
-,-,TRBJ2-7,TRBV5-1,CASSNEGGYEQYF,TGCGCCAGCAGTAATGAGGGAGGCTACGAGCAGTACTTC
-,TRBD1,TRBJ1-5,TRBV11-2,CASSLEGGDQPQHF,TGTGCCAGCAGCTTAGAAGGGGGCGATCAGCCCCAGCATTTT
-,-,TRBJ2-3,TRBV11-2,CASSLVPHTDTQYF,TGTGCCAGCAGCTTAGTACCCCACACAGATACGCAGTATTTT
-,-,TRBJ1-5,TRBV28,CASSIIGLYSNQPQHF,TGTGCCAGCAGTATAATAGGGCTTTATAGCAATCAGCCCCAGCATTTT
once,TRBD1,TRBJ2-5,TRBV10-3,CATVGQGQETQYF,TGTGCCACAGTCGGACAGGGCCAAGAGACCCAGTACTTC
-,-,TRBJ2-1,TRBV5-6,CASSLDQRGALVF,TGTGCCAGCAGCTTGGACCAGAGGGGGGCCCTTGTCTTC
-,-,TRBJ2-7,TRBV7-9,CASSLKGTLYEQYF,TGTGCCAGCAGCTTAAAAGGGACCCTCTACGAGCAGTACTTC
-,-,TRBJ2-7,TRBV6-1,CASSWRYEQYF,TGTGCCAGCAGTTGGAGGTACGAGCAGTACTTC
-,-,TRBJ2-5,TRBV20-1,CSAAGLETQYF,TGCAGTGCTGCGGGGTTGGAGACCCAGTACTTC
-,-,TRBJ1-6,TRBV7-2,CASRDSGHPSLHF,TGTGCCAGCAGGGACTCAGGCCACCCTTCCCTCCACTTT
-,TRBD2,TRBJ2-4,TRBV10-3,CAISERGGLAKNIQYF,TGTGCCATCAGTGAGCGGGGGGGCTTAGCCAAAAACATTCAGTACTTC
-,TRBD2,TRBJ2-7,TRBV7-9,CASSFGTSGNEQYF,TGTGCCAGCAGTTTCGGGACTAGCGGGAACGAGCAGTACTTC
-,-,TRBJ1-3,TRBV7-2,CASSLYPGAASGNTIYF,TGTGCCAGCAGCTTATACCCGGGGGCGGCCTCTGGAAACACCATATATTTT
-,-,TRBJ2-3,TRBV6-5,CASSYPPGGTDTQYF,TGTGCCAGCAGTTACCCGCCAGGGGGCACAGATACGCAGTATTTT
-,TRBD1,TRBJ1-5,TRBV30,CAWSIKATGSQPQHF,TGTGCCTGGAGTATTAAAGCGACAGGGTCCCAGCCCCAGCATTTT
-,TRBD2,TRBJ2-3,TRBV7-8,CASSPGTSGITDTQYF,TGTGCCAGCAGCCCAGGGACTAGCGGGATAACAGATACGCAGTATTTT
-,-,TRBJ1-2,TRBV28,CASYSQRTGSF,TGTGCCAGCTATTCTCAGAGAACAGGGAGCTTC
-,TRBD1,TRBJ1-4,TRBV5-1,CASSLEGGGGEKLFF,TGCGCCAGCAGCTTGGAAGGGGGCGGAGGGGAAAAACTGTTTTTT
-,-,TRBJ2-5,TRBV28,CASSASSAGEETQYF,TGTGCCAGCAGTGCCAGTTCGGCAGGGGAAGAGACCCAGTACTTC
-,TRBD1,TRBJ1-1,TRBV6-1,CASAITGVISPEAFF,TGTGCCAGCGCTATTACAGGGGTTATTAGTCCTGAAGCTTTCTTT
-,TRBD1,TRBJ2-1,TRBV9,CASSVQGQGPNEQFF,TGTGCCAGCAGCGTACAAGGACAGGGCCCCAATGAGCAGTTCTTC
-,-,TRBJ2-2,TRBV2,CASRDRNTGELFF,TGTGCCAGCAGGGACAGAAACACCGGGGAGCTGTTTTTT
-,-,TRBJ2-3,TRBV9,CASRASGLNTDTQYF,TGTGCCAGCAGGGCCAGCGGCCTTAACACAGATACGCAGTATTTT
-,-,TRBJ1-2,TRBV6-1,CASSSNPDSYGYTF,TGTGCCAGCAGTTCAAACCCGGACAGCTATGGCTACACCTTC
-,-,TRBJ1-1,TRBV2,CASLLPGEAFF,TGTGCCAGCCTTCTTCCAGGTGAAGCTTTCTTT
-,TRBD1,TRBJ2-3,TRBV5-1,CASSSGQGTDTQYF,TGCGCCAGCAGCTCAGGACAGGGCACAGATACGCAGTATTTT
few,-,TRBJ1-2,TRBV19,CASSTPQQGFNGYTF,TGTGCCAGTAGCACCCCTCAGCAGGGCTTTAATGGCTACACCTTC